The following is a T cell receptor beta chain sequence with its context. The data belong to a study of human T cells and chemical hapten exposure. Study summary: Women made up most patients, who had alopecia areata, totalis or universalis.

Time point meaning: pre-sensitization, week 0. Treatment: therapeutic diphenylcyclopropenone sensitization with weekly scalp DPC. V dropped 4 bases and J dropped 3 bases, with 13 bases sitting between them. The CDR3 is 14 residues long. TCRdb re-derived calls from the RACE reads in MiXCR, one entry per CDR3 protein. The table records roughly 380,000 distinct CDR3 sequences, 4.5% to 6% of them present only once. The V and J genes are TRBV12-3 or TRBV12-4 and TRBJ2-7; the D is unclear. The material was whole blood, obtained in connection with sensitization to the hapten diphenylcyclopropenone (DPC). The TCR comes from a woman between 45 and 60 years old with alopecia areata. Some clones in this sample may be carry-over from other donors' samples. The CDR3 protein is CASSSARIYYEQYF. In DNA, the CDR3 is TGTGCCAGCAGTTCGGCCCGGATCTACTACGAGCAGTACTTC.